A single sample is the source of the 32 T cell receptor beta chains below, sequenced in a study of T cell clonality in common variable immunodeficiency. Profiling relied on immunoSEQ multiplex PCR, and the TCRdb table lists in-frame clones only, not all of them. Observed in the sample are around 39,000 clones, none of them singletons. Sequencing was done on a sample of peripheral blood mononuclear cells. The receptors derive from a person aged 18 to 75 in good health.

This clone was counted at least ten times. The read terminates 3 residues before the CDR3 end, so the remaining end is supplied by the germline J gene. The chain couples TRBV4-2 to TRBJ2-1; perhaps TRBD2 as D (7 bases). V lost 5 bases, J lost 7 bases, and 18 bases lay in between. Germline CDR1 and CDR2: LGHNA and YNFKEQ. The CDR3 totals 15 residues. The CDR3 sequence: CASSWGRGGPNEQFF. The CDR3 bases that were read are TGTGCCAGCAGCTGGGGGAGGGGGGGCCCGAATGAG.

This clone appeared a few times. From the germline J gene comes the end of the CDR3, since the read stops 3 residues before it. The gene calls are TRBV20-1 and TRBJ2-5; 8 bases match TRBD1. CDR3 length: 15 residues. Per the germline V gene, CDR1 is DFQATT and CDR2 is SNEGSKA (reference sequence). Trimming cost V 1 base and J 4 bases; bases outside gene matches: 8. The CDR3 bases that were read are TGCAGTGCTAGAGCTCCAGGGGGCGCGGGAGAGACC. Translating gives CSARAPGGAGET. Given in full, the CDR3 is CSARAPGGAGETQYF.

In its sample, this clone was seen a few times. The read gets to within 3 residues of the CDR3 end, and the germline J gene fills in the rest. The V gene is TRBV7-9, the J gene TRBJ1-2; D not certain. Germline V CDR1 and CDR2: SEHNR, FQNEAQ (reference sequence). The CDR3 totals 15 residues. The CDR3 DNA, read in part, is TGTGCCAGCAGCTCCATGGCGGGAGTGTCAGATACC. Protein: CASSSMAGVSDT. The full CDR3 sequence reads CASSSMAGVSDTYTF.

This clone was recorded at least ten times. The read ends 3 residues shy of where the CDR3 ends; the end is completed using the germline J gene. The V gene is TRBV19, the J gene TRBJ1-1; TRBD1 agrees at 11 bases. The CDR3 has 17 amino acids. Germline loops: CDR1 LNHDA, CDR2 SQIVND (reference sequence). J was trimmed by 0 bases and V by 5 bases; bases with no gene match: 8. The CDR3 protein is CASSSPGTGGMNTEAFF. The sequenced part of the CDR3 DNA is TGTGCCAGTAGTTCCCCCGGGACAGGGGGAATGAACACTGAA. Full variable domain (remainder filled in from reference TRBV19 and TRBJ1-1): DGGITQSPKYLFRKEGQNVTLSCEQNLNHDAMYWYRQDPGQGLRLIYYSQIVNDFQKGDIAEGYSVSREKKESFPLTVTSAQKNPTAFYLCASSSPGTGGMNTEAFFGQGTRLTVV.

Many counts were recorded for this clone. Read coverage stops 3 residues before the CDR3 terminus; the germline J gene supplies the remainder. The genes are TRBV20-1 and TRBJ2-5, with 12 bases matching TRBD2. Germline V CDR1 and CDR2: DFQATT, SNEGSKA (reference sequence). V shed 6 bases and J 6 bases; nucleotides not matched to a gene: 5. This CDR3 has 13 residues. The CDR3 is CSAPTSGGKTQYF. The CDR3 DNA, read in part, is TGCAGTGCACCGACTAGCGGGGGAAAGACC.

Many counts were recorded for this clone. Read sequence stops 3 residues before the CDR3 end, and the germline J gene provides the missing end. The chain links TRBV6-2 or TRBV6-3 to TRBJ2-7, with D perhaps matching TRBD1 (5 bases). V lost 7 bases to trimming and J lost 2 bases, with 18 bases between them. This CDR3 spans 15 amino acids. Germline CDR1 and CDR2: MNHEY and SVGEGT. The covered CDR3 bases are TGTGCCAGCAATCTCCCCTCGACAGCCGCCTACGAG. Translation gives CASNLPSTAAYE. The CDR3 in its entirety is CASNLPSTAAYEQYF.

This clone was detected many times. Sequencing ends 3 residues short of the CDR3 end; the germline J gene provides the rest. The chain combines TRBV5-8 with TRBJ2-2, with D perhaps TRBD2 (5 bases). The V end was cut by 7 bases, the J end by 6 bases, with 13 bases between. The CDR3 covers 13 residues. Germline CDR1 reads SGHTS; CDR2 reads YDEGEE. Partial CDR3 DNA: TGTGCCAGCGGGATTCGGGGTTCCGGGGAG. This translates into CASGIRGSGE. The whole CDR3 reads CASGIRGSGELFF.

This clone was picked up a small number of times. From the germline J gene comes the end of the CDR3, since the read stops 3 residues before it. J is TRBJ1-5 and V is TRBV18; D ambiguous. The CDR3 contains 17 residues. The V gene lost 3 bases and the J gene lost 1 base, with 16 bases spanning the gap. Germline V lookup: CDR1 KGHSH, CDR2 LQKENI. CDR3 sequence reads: CASSPLPVQPSNQPQHF. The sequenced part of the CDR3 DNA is TGTGCCAGCTCACCGCTACCCGTACAGCCGAGCAATCAGCCC.

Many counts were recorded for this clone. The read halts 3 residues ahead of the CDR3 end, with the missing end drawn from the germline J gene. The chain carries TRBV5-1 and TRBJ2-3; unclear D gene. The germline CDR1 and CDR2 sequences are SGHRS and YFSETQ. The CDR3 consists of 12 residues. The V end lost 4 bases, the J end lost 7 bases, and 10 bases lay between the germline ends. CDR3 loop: CASSISRNTQYF. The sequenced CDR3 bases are TGCGCCAGCAGCATTTCTAGGAATACG.

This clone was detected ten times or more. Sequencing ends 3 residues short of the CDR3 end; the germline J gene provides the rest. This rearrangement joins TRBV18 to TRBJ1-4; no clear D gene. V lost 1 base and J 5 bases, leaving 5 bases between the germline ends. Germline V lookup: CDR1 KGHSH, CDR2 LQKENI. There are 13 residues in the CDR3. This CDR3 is CASSPRENEKLFF. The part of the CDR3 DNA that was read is TGTGCCAGCTCACCACGCGAGAATGAAAAA.

The CDR3 protein is CASGAYGPKGANVLTF. The sequenced part of the CDR3 DNA is TGTGCCAGCGGGGCCTACGGACCAAAGGGGGCCAACGTC. The chain links TRBV2 to TRBJ2-6, with D tentatively TRBD1 (5 bases). The read terminates 3 residues before the CDR3 end, so the remaining end is supplied by the germline J gene. V gave up 8 bases and J gave up 4 bases, with 18 bases separating them. The CDR3 is 16 amino acids. Germline CDR1 is SNHLY and CDR2 is FYNNEI.

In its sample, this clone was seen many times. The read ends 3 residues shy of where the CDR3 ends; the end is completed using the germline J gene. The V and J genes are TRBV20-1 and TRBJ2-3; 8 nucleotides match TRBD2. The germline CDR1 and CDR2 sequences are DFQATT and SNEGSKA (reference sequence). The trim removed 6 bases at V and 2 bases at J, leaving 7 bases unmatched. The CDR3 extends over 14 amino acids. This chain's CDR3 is CSALLAENTDTQYF. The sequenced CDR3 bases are TGCAGTGCCTTACTAGCGGAGAACACAGATACG.

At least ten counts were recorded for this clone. The part of the CDR3 DNA that was read is TGTGCCTGGAGTTATGGTCGGGGGTATTTCGAG. The encoded protein is CAWSYGRGYFE. The entire CDR3 reads CAWSYGRGYFEQYF. This chain uses TRBV30 with TRBJ2-7, with a weak D call TRBD2 (6 bases). The CDR3 end is not reached by the read, which stops 3 residues before it; the germline J gene fills it in. From germline, CDR1 is GTSNPN and CDR2 SVGIG (reference sequence). The CDR3 covers 14 residues. The ends were cut back, 2 bases at V and 6 bases at J, with 17 bases in the middle.

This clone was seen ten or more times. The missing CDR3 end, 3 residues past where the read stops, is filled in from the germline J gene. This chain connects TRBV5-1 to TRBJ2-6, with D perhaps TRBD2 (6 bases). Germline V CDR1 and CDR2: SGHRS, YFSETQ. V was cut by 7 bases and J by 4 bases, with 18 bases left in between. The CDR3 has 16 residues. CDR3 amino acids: CASCPGGGAGANVLTF. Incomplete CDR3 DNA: TGCGCCAGCTGCCCCGGGGGAGGAGCAGGGGCCAACGTC. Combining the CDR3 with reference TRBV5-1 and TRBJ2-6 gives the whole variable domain KAGVTQTPRYLIKTRGQQVTLSCSPISGHRSVSWYQQTPGQGLQFLFEYFSETQRNKGNFPGRFSGRQFSNSRSEMNVSTLELGDSALYLCASCPGGGAGANVLTFGAGSRLTVL.

CDR3 DNA (partial): TGTGCCAGCTCACCAACAGGGTCGGGCGGT. It is translated as CASSPTGSGG. The entire CDR3 reads CASSPTGSGGQYF. The chain combines TRBV18 with TRBJ2-4; a weak D match, TRBD1 (6 bases). The sequence runs out 3 residues before the end of the CDR3; the remainder is reconstructed from the germline J gene. Germline CDR1 is KGHSH and CDR2 is LQKENI. This CDR3 region has 13 residues.

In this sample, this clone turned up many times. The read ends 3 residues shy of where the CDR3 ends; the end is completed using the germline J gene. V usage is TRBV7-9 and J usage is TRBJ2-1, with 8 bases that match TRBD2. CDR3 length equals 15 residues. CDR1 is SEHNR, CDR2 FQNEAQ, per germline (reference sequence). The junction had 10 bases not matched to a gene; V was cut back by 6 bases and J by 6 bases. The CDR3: CASRYTSGQSNEQFF. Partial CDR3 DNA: TGTGCCAGCAGGTACACTAGCGGTCAAAGCAATGAG.

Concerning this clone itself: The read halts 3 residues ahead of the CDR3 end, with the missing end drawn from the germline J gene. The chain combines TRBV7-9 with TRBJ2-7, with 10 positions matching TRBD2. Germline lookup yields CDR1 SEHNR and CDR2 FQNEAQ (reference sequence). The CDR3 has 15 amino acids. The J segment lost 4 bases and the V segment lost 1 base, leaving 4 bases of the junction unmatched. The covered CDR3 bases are TGTGCCAGCAGCTTAGTGGCTAGCGGGAGATACGAG. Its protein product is CASSLVASGRYE. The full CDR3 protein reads CASSLVASGRYEQYF.

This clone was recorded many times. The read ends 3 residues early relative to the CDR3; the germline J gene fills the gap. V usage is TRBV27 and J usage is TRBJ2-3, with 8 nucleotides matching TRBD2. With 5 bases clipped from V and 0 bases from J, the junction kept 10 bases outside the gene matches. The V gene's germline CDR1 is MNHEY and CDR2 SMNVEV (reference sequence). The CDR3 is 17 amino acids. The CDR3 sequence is CASSPLLAETSTDTQYF. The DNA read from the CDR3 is TGTGCCAGCAGTCCCTTACTAGCGGAAACTAGCACAGATACG.

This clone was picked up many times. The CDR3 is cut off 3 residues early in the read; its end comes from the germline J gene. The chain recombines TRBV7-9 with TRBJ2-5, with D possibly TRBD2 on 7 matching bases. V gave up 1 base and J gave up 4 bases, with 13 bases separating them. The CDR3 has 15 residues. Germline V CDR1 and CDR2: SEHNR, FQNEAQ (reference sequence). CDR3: CASSLGGPGGETQYF. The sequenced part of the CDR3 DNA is TGTGCCAGCAGCTTAGGGGGGCCGGGGGGAGAGACC.

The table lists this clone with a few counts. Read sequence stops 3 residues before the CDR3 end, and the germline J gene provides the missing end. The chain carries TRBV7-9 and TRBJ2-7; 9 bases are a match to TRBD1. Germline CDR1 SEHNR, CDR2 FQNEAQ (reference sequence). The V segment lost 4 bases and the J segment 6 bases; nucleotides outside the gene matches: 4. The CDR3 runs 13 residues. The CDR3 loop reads CASSWGTGLEQYF. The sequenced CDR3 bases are TGTGCCAGCAGCTGGGGGACAGGGCTCGAG.

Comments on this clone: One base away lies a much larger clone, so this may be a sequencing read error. The CDR3 bases that were read are TGTGCCGGCAGTATCTCCCTAGCGGGGGAAGACAATGAG. Translation: CAGSISLAGEDNE. The whole CDR3 region reads CAGSISLAGEDNEQFF. This rearrangement joins TRBV2 to TRBJ2-1; 10 nucleotides line up with TRBD2. The CDR3 end falls 3 residues outside the read, so it is completed with the germline J gene. Germline-derived CDR1 and CDR2 are SNHLY and FYNNEI. The CDR3 spans 16 residues.

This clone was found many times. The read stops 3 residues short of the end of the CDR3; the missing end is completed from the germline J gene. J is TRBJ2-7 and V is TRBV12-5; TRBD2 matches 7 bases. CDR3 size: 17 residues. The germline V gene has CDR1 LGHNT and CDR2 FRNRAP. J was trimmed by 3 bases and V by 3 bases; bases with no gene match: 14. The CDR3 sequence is CASGFAEGASGLYEQYF. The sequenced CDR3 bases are TGTGCTAGTGGTTTTGCCGAAGGGGCTAGCGGACTCTACGAG.

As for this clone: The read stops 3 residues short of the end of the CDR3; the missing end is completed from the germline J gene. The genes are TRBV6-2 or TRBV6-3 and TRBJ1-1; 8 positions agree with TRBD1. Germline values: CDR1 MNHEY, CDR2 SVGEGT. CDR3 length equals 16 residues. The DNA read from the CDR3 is TGTGCCAGCAGCGAGGCGATAGTCGGACAGGGCTACGAG. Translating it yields CASSEAIVGQGYE. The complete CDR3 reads CASSEAIVGQGYEAFF.

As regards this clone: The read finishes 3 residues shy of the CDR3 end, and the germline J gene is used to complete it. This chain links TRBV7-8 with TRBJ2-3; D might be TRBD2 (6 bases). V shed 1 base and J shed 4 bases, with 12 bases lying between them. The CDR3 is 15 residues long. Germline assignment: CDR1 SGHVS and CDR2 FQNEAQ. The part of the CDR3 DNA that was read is TGTGCCAGCAGCTTAGGGGCGGGATCGGCAGATACG. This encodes CASSLGAGSADT. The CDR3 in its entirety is CASSLGAGSADTQYF.

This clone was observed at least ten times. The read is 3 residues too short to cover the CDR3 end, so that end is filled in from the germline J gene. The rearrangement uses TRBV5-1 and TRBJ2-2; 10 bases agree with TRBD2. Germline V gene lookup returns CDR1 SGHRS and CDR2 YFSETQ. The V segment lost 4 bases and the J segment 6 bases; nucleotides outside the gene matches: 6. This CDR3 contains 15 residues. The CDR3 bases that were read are TGCGCCAGCAGCGGGGGACTAGCGTCGGCCGGGGAG. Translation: CASSGGLASAGE. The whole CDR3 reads CASSGGLASAGELFF.

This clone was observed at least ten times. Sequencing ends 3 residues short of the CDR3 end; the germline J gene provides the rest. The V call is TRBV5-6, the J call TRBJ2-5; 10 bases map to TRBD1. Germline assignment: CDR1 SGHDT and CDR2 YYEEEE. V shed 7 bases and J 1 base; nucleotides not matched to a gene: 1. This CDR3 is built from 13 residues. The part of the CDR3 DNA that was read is TGTGCCAGCCGGGACAGGGGCCAAGAGACC. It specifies CASRDRGQET. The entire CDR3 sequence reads CASRDRGQETQYF.

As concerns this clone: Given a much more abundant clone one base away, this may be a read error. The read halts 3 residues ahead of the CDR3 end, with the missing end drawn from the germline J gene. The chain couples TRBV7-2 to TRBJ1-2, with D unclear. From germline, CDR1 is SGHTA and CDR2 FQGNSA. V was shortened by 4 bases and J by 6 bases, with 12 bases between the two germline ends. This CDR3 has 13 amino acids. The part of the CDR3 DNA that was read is TGTGCCAGCAGCTACTCGTCTTTGAATGGC. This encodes CASSYSSLNG. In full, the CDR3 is CASSYSSLNGYTF.

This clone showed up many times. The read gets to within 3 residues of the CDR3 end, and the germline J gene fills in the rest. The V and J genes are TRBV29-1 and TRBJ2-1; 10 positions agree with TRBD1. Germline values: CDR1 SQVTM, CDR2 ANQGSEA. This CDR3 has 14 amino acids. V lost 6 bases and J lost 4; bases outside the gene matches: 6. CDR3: CSVGGTGVYNEQFF. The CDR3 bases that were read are TGCAGCGTCGGGGGGACAGGGGTATACAATGAG.

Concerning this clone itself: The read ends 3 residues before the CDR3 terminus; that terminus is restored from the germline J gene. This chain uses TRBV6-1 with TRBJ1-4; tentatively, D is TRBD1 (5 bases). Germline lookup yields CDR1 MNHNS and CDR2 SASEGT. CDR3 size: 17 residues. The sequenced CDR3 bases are TGTGCCAGCAGTGAATTCCAGTCCCCCTCTGGGGCCAACGTA. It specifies CASSEFQSPSGANV. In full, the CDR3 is CASSEFQSPSGANVLFF.

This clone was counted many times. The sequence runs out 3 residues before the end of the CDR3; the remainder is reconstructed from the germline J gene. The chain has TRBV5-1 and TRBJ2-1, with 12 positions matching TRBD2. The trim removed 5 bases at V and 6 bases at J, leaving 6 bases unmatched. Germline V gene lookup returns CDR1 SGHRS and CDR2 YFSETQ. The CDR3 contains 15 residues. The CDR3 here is CASSSTSGGVNEQFF. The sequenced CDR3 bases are TGCGCCAGCAGTTCGACTAGCGGGGGAGTCAATGAG.

CDR3 DNA, as far as it was read: TGTGCCAGCCAGACAGGGCGGAATGAAAAG. Translating gives CASQTGRNEK. The CDR3 as a whole reads CASQTGRNEKLFF. This chain joins TRBV2 and TRBJ2-2; TRBD1 matches 7 bases. The observed sequence ends 3 residues before the CDR3 terminus, with the missing tail filled in from the germline J gene. The CDR3 runs 13 residues. CDR1 and CDR2 from the germline V gene are SNHLY and FYNNEI.

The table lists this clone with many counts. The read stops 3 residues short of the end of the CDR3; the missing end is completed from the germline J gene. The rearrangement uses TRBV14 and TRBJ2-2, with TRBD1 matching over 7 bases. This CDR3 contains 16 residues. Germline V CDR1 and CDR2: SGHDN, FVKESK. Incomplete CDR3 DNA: TGTGCCAGCAGCCAAGATTCTGACAGGGACAATGAAAAG. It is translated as CASSQDSDRDNEK. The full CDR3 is CASSQDSDRDNEKLFF. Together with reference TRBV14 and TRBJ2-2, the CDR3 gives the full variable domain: EAGVTQFPSHSVIEKGQTVTLRCDPISGHDNLYWYRRVMGKEIKFLLHFVKESKQDESGMPNNRFLAERTGGTYSTLKVQPAELEDSGVYFCASSQDSDRDNEKLFFGEGSRLTVL.